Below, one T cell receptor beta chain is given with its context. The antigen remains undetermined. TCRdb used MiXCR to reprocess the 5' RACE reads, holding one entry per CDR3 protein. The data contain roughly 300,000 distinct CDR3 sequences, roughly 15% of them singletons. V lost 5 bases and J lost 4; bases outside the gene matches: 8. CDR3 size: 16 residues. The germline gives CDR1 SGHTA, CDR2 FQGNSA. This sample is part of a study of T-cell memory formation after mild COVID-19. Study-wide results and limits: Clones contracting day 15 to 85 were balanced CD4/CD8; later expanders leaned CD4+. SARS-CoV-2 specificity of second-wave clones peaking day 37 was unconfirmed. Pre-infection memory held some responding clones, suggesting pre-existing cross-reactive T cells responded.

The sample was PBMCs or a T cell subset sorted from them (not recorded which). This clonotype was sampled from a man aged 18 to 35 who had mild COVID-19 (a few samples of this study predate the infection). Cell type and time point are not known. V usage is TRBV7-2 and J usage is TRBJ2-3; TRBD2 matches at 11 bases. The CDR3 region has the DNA TGTGCCAGCAGCCATAGCGGGGGGGCCGGGGCAGATACGCAGTATTTT. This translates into CASSHSGGAGADTQYF. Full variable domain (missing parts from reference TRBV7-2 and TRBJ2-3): GAGVSQSPSNKVTEKGKDVELRCDPISGHTALYWYRQSLGQGLEFLIYFQGNSAPDKSGLPSDRFSAERTGGSVSTLTIQRTQQEDSAVYLCASSHSGGAGADTQYFGPGTRLTVL.